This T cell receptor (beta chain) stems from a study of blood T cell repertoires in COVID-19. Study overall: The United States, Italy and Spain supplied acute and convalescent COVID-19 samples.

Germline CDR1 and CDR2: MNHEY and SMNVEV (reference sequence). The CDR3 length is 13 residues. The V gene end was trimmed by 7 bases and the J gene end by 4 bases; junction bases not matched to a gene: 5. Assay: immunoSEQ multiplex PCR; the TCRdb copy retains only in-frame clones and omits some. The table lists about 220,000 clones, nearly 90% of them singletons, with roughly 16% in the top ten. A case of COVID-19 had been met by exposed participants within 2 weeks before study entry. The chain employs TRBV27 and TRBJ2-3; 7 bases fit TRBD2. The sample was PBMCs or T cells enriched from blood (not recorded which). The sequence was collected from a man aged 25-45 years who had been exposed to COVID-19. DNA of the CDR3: TGTGCCAGCAAACAGGCGGGGGCAGATACGCAGTATTTT. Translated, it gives CASKQAGADTQYF.